These 10 T cell receptor beta chains came from one sample sequenced in a study of CD8 T cells in ankylosing spondylitis. In TCRdb, the 5' RACE reads were re-called with MiXCR into one record per CDR3 protein. The sample yields about 220,000 distinct CDR3 sequences, roughly 24% seen once. Sequences were obtained from blood, either unsorted or a sorted T cell fraction (not recorded which). The receptors shown here come from a male donor with ankylosing spondylitis or in good health (not recorded which).

The rearrangement uses TRBV18 and TRBJ1-1, with D possibly being TRBD1 (5 bases). Germline CDR1 reads KGHSH; CDR2 reads LQKENI. CDR3 size: 12 residues. The V gene lost 3 bases and the J gene lost 3 bases, with 5 bases spanning the gap. As DNA, the CDR3 is TGTGCCAGCTCACCGACAGACACTGAAGCTTTCTTT. Amino acid sequence: CASSPTDTEAFF.

V is TRBV20-1 and J is TRBJ2-7; TRBD2 aligns across 10 bases. The CDR3 totals 16 residues. J lost 5 bases, V lost 2 bases, and 12 bases had no gene match. Germline values: CDR1 DFQATT, CDR2 SNEGSKA (reference sequence). Here the CDR3 DNA reads TGCAGTGCTAGAATGATGGCTAGCGGGAGTCCTAACGAGCAGTACTTC. This gives the protein CSARMMASGSPNEQYF.

A remark on this clonotype: This sequence may be a read error, since a much larger clone differs from it by one base. This chain joins TRBV20-1 and TRBJ2-3; possible D gene TRBD2, 6 bases. V gave up 6 bases and J gave up 5 bases, with 21 bases separating them. CDR1 DFQATT and CDR2 SNEGSKA come from the germline V gene (reference sequence). This CDR3 contains 15 residues. CDR3 nucleotide sequence: TGCAGTGCCTTCAAGACTATCGGGACTGGAGATACGCAGTATTTT. Translation gives CSAFKTIGTGDTQYF.

This clonotype was detected ten times or more. This sequence joins TRBV4-1 and TRBJ1-6; D gene unclear. V lost 0 bases, J lost 8 bases, and 11 bases lay in between. Per the germline V gene, CDR1 is MGHRA and CDR2 is YSYEKL. The CDR3 loop spans 15 amino acids. CDR3 amino acids: CASSQDLNAYSPLHF. The CDR3 DNA is TGCGCCAGCAGCCAAGACTTGAACGCTTATTCACCCCTCCACTTT.

This clonotype appeared a few times. This chain connects TRBV29-1 to TRBJ1-5; TRBD1 is a possible D gene (5 bases). The length of the CDR3 is 14 residues. Germline loops: CDR1 SQVTM, CDR2 ANQGSEA. Trimming removed 6 bases at V and 3 bases at J, with 15 bases between. DNA of the CDR3: TGCAGCGTCTCCGGGGCCGGGCCCAATCAGCCCCAGCATTTT. Protein: CSVSGAGPNQPQHF.

This clonotype came up a few times. The CDR3 coding sequence is TGTGCCAGTAGTATACACAGGGACACCGGGGAGCTGTTTTTT. It yields the protein CASSIHRDTGELFF. This chain connects TRBV19 to TRBJ2-2; possibly TRBD1 for D (6 bases). V lost 2 bases to trimming and J lost 3 bases, with 7 bases between them. The CDR3 is 14 residues long. From germline, CDR1 is LNHDA and CDR2 SQIVND (reference sequence).

This clonotype was detected ten times or more. This chain links TRBV5-1 with TRBJ1-2, with TRBD1 identical over 11 bases. The length of the CDR3 is 13 residues. The germline V gene has CDR1 SGHRS and CDR2 YFSETQ. The V segment lost 3 bases and the J segment 5 bases; nucleotides outside the gene matches: 0. The CDR3 here is CASSWDRGYGYTF. In DNA, the CDR3 is TGCGCCAGCAGCTGGGACAGGGGGTATGGCTACACCTTC.

This clonotype came up many times. This sequence joins TRBV29-1 and TRBJ1-1; weak D call: TRBD1 (6 bases). V was shortened by 7 bases and J by 11 bases, with 20 bases between the two germline ends. The CDR3 is made up of 12 amino acids. CDR1 and CDR2 (germline): SQVTM, ANQGSEA. CDR3 residues: CSARTGSGGAFF. CDR3 sequence (DNA): TGCAGCGCTCGAACAGGGTCGGGAGGGGCTTTCTTT.

This clonotype has only a few counts. The chain recombines TRBV10-3 with TRBJ1-2; possibly TRBD1 for D (6 bases). V was shortened by 0 bases and J by 9 bases, with 14 bases between the two germline ends. The germline gives CDR1 ENHRY, CDR2 SYGVKD. The CDR3 is 14 amino acids. The CDR3 protein is CAISESGRDNRYTF. The CDR3 bases are TGTGCCATCAGTGAGTCCGGGCGGGACAATCGCTACACCTTC.

This chain links TRBV5-1 with TRBJ1-2; D may be TRBD1 (6 bases). V was cut by 3 bases and J by 5 bases, with 17 bases left in between. This CDR3 has 15 amino acids. Germline V CDR1 and CDR2: SGHRS, YFSETQ. CDR3 region: CASSSHREANYGYTF. The CDR3 region has the DNA TGCGCCAGCAGCTCCCACAGGGAGGCGAATTATGGCTACACCTTC.